Here is one T cell receptor (beta chain) with its context. Its antigen is not known. The germline V gene has CDR1 SNHLY and CDR2 FYNNEI. The CDR3 sequence is 13 residues long. V lost 2 bases, J lost 1 base, and 5 bases lay in between. The data belong to a study of chemoradiotherapy in HPV16-positive cancers. Notes on the study in general: HPV-specific T cells were functionally defined from only a couple of HPV16-positive patients. HPV-responsive T-cell expansion during chemoradiotherapy was linked to improved recurrence-free survival in HPV16-positive patients.

The repertoire was sequenced with immunoSEQ multiplex PCR; TCRdb's copy has only in-frame clones and lacks some. The data show 8,500 to 9,000 clones, roughly nine tenths seen once. Repeated repertoire sampling spanned the course of chemoradiotherapy. The TCR was taken from a human donor with HPV-associated anogenital cancer. The chain uses TRBV2 and TRBJ1-1; no clear D. The specimen was blood, collected from a patient who underwent chemoradiotherapy. The CDR3 loop reads CASSEHQNTEAFF. The DNA of the CDR3 is TGTGCCAGCAGTGAACATCAGAACACTGAAGCTTTCTTT.